These T cell receptor beta chains were read from a single sample in a study of blood T cell repertoires in COVID-19. Repertoires were generated with immunoSEQ multiplex PCR, while TCRdb's copy carries only in-frame clones and drops some. Here the sample spans 210,000 or so clones, 70% to 90% being singletons. Sequenced sample: peripheral blood. The receptors were sampled from a woman of 80 years or more with acute or convalescent COVID-19. CDR3s include the opening cysteine and the closing phenylalanine or tryptophan. D genes are given only for firm matches. A row's size may be missing; if present it is once, few, many or a size class.

d_call	cdr3_length	clone_size	v_call	j_call	cdr3_nt	cdr3_aa
TRBD1	15	.	TRBV19	TRBJ1-2	TGTGCCAGTAGAACTGACAGGGGGCAGGTTGATGGCTACACCTTC	CASRTDRGQVDGYTF
TRBD1	14	.	TRBV19	TRBJ1-1	TGTGCCAGTAGTTCAGGGACAGGGGCGGGTGAAGCTTTCTTT	CASSSGTGAGEAFF
.	14	.	TRBV5-1	TRBJ2-5	TGCGCCAGCAGCTTGGACAGGGGAGGAGAGACCCAGTACTTC	CASSLDRGGETQYF
.	12	many	TRBV6-1	TRBJ1-1	TGTGCCAGCAGTGAACCTTCTCCGGGGGCTTTCTTT	CASSEPSPGAFF
.	14	.	TRBV2	TRBJ1-1	TGTGCCAGCAGTCCCCAGGGTCTGGACACTGAAGCTTTCTTT	CASSPQGLDTEAFF
TRBD1	16	.	TRBV5-1	TRBJ2-3	TGCGCCAGCAGCGGTGGTGGGACAGTTACTGCAGATACGCAGTATTTT	CASSGGGTVTADTQYF
.	13	once	TRBV11-3	TRBJ2-7	TGTGCCAGCAGCTGGGAACGGGGTTACGAGCAGTACTTC	CASSWERGYEQYF
TRBD2	14	few	TRBV11-3	TRBJ2-7	TGTGCCAGCAGCCCGGGAGGTCGGGGGGACGAGCAGTACTTC	CASSPGGRGDEQYF
.	15	.	TRBV4-3	TRBJ2-3	TGCGCCAGCAGCCAAGAAGGAGGGCTGACAGATACGCAGTATTTT	CASSQEGGLTDTQYF
.	16	few	TRBV23-1	TRBJ1-5	TGCGCCAGCAGTCAATCGGGGGGGCGAGGCAATCAGCCCCAGCATTTT	CASSQSGGRGNQPQHF
.	14	.	TRBV6-6	TRBJ2-5	TGTGCCAGCAGCCACTTGGAAAGGGGAGAGACCCAGTACTTC	CASSHLERGETQYF
TRBD2	16	.	TRBV3-1/TRBV3-2	TRBJ2-7	TGTGCCAGCAGCAAATGGACTAGCGGAGGTACCTACGAGCAGTACTTC	CASSKWTSGGTYEQYF
.	16	.	TRBV11-3	TRBJ2-6	TGTGCCAGCAGCTGGGACTCAAGCTCTGGGGCCAACGTCCTGACTTTC	CASSWDSSSGANVLTF
TRBD1	14	.	TRBV4-1	TRBJ1-4	TGCGCCAGCAGCCAAGGTCCAGGGGGGGAAAAACTGTTTTTT	CASSQGPGGEKLFF
.	14	.	TRBV5-6	TRBJ2-5	TGTGCCAGCAGCCCTCCGGGGGTCCAAGAGACCCAGTACTTC	CASSPPGVQETQYF